This paragraph reports one TCR beta chain. The data originate from a study of T-cell reconstitution after alpha-beta-depleted transplantation in children. TCRbeta library construction was performed incorporating unique molecular identifiers. TCRdb re-called the PCR reads with MiXCR, one entry per CDR3 protein. The table shows over 400,000 distinct CDR3 sequences, with around an eighth occurring only once. This CDR3 contains 15 residues. V lost 2 bases to trimming and J lost 8 bases; unmatched junction nucleotides: 6. This chain connects TRBV12-3 or TRBV12-4 to TRBJ1-6; 7 bases fit TRBD1. Source: PBMCs from the stem cell graft donor, taken from the stem cell graft. The receptor was derived from a human donor who donated a stem cell graft to a child with combined immunodeficiency. DNA for the CDR3: TGTGCCAGCAGTTTAAGTGACAGGGCGGATTCACCCCTCCACTTT. Encoded protein: CASSLSDRADSPLHF.